This T cell receptor beta chain derives from a study of blood T cells in healthy people across ages. Sample-barcoded 5' priming and a J-beta primer mix drove a second PCR of about 6 to 12 cycles. Using its own MiXCR run on the 5' RACE reads, TCRdb lists one record per CDR3 protein. There are fewer than 1,200,000 distinct CDR3 sequences in the sample; 20% to 25% occur only once, and about 0.8% lies in the top ten. Trimming took 5 bases from V and 5 from J, leaving 13 bases between them. Germline assignment: CDR1 MDHEN and CDR2 SYDVKM. The CDR3 has 14 amino acids. RNA extraction gave at least 5.5 micrograms of total RNA per sample. These same records also appear under a second study, on T cells of mothers and their children.

The sample taken for sequencing was blood. The chain employs TRBV28 and TRBJ2-1; D may be TRBD1 (5 bases). This receptor was taken from a girl between 2 and 10 years old in good health. The CDR3 spells CASSPLGLDNEQFF. Here the CDR3 DNA reads TGTGCCAGCAGTCCCCTGGGGCTGGACAATGAGCAGTTCTTC.